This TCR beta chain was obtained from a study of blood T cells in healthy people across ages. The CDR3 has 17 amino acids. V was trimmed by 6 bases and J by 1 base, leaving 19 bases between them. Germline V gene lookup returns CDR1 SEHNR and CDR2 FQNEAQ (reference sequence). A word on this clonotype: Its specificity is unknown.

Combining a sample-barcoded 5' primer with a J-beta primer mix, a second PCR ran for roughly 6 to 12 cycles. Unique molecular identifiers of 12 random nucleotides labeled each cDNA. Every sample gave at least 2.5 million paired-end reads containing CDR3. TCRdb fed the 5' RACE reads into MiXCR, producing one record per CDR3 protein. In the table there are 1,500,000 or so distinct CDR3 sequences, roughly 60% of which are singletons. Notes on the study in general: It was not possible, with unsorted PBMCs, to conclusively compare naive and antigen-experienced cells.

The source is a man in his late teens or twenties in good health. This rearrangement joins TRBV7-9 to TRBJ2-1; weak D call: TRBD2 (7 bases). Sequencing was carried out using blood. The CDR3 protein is CASSSRGLANSYNEQFF. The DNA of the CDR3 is TGTGCCAGCAGTTCGCGGGGGCTAGCGAATTCCTACAATGAGCAGTTCTTC. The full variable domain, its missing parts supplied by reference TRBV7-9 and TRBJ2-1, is DTGVSQNPRHKITKRGQNVTFRCDPISEHNRLYWYRQTLGQGPEFLTYFQNEAQLEKSRLLSDRFSAERPKGSFSTLEIQRTEQGDSAMYLCASSSRGLANSYNEQFFGPGTRLTVL.